This TCR beta chain was identified in a study of blood T cell repertoires in COVID-19. Across the whole study: The cDNA or gDNA used as material had been derived from T cells, B-cell-depleted T cells, or PBMCs.

The study drew participants aged roughly 18 to 95 years from approximately 23 US areas. Among Cohort 3 donors, those recovered had two negative PCRs, clearance, or symptom resolution. Under the authors' procedure: From reference gene primer amplification, estimates of nucleated cell counts were derived. Generated by immunoSEQ multiplex PCR, the TCRdb table keeps only in-frame clones and is missing some. V, J and clone size are taken as reported in that table, and D and trimming were inferred from the DNA itself. The repertoire consists of about 220,000 clones, with about 87% occurring once and the leading ten covering just over 2.5%. CDR1 and CDR2 (germline): SGHNT, YENEEA. The ends were cut back, 3 bases at V and 8 bases at J, with 11 bases in the middle. The CDR3 length is 13 residues.

The chain is built from TRBV11-3 and TRBJ2-1, with D maybe TRBD2 (5 bases). The receptor was isolated from a woman younger than 45 who had recovered from COVID-19. Sample: PBMCs or T cells enriched from blood (not recorded which). CDR3 sequence (DNA): TGTGCCAGCAGCTTTCCCGGGATGGATGAGCAGTTCTTC. The encoded protein is CASSFPGMDEQFF.